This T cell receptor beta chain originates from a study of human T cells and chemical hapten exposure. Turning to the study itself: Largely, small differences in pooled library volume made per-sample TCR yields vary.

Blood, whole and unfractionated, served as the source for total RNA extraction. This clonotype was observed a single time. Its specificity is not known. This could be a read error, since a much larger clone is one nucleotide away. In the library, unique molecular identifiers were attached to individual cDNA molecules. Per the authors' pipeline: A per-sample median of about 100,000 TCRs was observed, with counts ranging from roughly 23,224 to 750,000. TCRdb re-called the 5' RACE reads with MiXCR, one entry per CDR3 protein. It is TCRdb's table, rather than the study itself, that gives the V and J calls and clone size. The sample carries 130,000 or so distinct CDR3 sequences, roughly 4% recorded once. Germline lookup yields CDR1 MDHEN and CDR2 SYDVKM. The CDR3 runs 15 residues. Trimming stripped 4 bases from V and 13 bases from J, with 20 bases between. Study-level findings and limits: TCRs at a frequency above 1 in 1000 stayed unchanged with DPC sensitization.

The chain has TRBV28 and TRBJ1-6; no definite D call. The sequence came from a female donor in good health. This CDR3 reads CASSSISGRGSPLHF. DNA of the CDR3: TGTGCCAGCAGTTCTATCTCGGGTAGAGGGTCCCCCCTCCACTTT.